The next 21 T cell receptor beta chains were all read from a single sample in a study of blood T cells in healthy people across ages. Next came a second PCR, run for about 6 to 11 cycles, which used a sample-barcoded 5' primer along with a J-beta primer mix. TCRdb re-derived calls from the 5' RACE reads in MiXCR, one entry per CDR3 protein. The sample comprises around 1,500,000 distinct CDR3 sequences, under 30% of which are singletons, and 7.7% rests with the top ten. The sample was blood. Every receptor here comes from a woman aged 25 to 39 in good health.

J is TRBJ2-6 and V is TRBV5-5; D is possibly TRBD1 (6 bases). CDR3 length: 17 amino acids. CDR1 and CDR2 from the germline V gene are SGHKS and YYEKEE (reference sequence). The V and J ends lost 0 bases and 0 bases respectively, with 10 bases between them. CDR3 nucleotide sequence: TGTGCCAGCAGCTTGGGAACAGGGAACTCTGGGGCCAACGTCCTGACTTTC. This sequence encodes CASSLGTGNSGANVLTF.

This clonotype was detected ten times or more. CDR3 amino acids: CSVGQGAEETQYF. The CDR3 nucleotides are TGCAGCGTTGGACAGGGGGCGGAAGAGACCCAGTACTTC. The rearrangement links TRBV29-1 to TRBJ2-5, with TRBD1 identical over 10 bases. The CDR3 spans 13 residues. Losses at the gene ends were 4 bases for V and 3 bases for J; bases not matched to a gene: 2. CDR1 and CDR2 from the germline V gene are SQVTM and ANQGSEA.

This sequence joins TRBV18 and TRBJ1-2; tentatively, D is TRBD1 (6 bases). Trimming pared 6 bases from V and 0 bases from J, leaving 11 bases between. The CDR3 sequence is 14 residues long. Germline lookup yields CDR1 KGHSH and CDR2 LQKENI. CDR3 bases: TGTGCCAGCTCGGACAGTCAAGCTAACTATGGCTACACCTTC. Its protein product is CASSDSQANYGYTF.

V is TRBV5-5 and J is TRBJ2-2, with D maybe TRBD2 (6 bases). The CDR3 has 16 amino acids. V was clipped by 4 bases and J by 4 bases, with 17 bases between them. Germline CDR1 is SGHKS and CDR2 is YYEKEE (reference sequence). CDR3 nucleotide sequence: TGTGCCAGCAGCCAAGATTTGGGAGGACCCACCGGGGAGCTGTTTTTT. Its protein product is CASSQDLGGPTGELFF.

In nucleotides, the CDR3 is TGCAGTGCTGGGACAGGGAGCACCGGGGAGCTGTTTTTT. This encodes CSAGTGSTGELFF. This chain uses TRBV20-1 with TRBJ2-2; 9 nucleotides match TRBD1. V shed 5 bases and J 4 bases; nucleotides not matched to a gene: 2. CDR1 and CDR2 (germline): DFQATT, SNEGSKA (reference sequence). The CDR3 consists of 13 residues.

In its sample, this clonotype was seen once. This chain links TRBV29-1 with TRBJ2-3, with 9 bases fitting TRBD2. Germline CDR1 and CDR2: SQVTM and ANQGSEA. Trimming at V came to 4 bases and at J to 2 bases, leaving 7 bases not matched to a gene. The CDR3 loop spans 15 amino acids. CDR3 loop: CSVGGGRGSTDTQYF. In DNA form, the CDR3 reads TGCAGCGTTGGTGGCGGGAGGGGTTCCACAGATACGCAGTATTTT.

The CDR3 loop reads CASSDPVNTEAFF. The CDR3, as DNA: TGTGCCAGCAGCGACCCCGTAAACACTGAAGCTTTCTTT. This chain joins TRBV6-6 and TRBJ1-1; D ambiguous. Trimming cost V 6 bases and J 2 bases, with 10 bases left between them. The CDR3 contains 13 residues. Looked up from germline, CDR1 is MNHNY and CDR2 is SVGAGI (reference sequence).

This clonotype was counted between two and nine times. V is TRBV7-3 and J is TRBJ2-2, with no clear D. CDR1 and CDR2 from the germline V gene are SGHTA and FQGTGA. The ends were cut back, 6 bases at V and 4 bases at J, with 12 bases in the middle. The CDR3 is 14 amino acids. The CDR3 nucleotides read TGTGCCAGCAGTCTATACTCTAGCACCGGGGAGCTGTTTTTT. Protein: CASSLYSSTGELFF.

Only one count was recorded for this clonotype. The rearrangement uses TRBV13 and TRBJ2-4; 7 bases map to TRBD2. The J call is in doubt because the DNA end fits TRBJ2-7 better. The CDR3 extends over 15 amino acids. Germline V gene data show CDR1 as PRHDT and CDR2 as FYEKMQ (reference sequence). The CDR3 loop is CASSLTSEKSYEQYF. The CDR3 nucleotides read TGTGCCAGCAGCTTAACTAGCGAGAAAAGCTACGAGCAGTACTTC.

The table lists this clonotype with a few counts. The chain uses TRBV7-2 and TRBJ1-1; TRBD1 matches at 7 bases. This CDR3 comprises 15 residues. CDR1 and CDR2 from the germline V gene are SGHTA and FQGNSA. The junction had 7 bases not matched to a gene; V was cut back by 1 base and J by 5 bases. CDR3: CASSLGSQGGTEAFF. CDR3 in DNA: TGTGCCAGCAGCTTAGGATCCCAGGGGGGTACTGAAGCTTTCTTT. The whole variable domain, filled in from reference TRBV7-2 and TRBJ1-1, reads GAGVSQSPSNKVTEKGKDVELRCDPISGHTALYWYRQSLGQGLEFLIYFQGNSAPDKSGLPSDRFSAERTGGSVSTLTIQRTQQEDSAVYLCASSLGSQGGTEAFFGQGTRLTVV.

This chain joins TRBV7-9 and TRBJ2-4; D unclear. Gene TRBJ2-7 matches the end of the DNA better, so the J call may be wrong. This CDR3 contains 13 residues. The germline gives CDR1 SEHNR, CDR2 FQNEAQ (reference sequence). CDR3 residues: CASRHPLSDEQYF. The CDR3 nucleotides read TGTGCCAGCAGACATCCTCTCAGTGACGAGCAGTACTTC.

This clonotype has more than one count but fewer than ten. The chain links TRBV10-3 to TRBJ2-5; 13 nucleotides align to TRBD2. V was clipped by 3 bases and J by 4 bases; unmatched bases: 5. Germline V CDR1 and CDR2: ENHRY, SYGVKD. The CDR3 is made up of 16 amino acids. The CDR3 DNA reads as TGTGCCATCAGTGATAACGGACTAGCGGGAGCAGAGACCCAGTACTTC. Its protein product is CAISDNGLAGAETQYF.

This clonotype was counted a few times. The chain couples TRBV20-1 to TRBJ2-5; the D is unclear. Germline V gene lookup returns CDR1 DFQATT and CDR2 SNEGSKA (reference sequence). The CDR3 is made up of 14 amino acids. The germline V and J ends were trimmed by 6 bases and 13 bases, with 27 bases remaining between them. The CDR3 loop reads CSAPRAIGRGERYF. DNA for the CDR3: TGCAGTGCCCCGAGAGCCATAGGCAGAGGCGAGCGGTACTTC.

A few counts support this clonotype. CDR3: CASSRDFEQFF. CDR3 coding DNA: TGCGCCAGCAGCCGGGATTTCGAGCAGTTCTTC. V usage is TRBV5-1 and J usage is TRBJ2-1, with D perhaps matching TRBD2 (5 bases). From germline, CDR1 is SGHRS and CDR2 YFSETQ. Trimming removed 4 bases from V and 10 bases from J, with 9 bases in between. The CDR3 is 11 residues long.

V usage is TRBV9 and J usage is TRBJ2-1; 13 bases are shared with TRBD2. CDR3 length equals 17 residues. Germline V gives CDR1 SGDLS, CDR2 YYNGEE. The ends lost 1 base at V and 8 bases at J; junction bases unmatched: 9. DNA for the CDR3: TGTGCCAGCAGCGTAACCTCCGGGACTAGCGGGACCGATGAGCAGTTCTTC. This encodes CASSVTSGTSGTDEQFF.

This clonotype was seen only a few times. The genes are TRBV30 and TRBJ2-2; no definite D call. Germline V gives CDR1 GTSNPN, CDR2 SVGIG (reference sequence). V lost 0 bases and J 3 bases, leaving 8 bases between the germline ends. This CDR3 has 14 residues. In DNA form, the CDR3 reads TGTGCCTGGAGTGTACGACCGGACACCGGGGAGCTGTTTTTT. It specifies CAWSVRPDTGELFF.

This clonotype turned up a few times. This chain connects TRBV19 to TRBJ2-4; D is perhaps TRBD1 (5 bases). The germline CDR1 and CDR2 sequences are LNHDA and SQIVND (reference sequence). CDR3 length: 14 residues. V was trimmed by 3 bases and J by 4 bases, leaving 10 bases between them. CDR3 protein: CASSIWQGKNIQYF. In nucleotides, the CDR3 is TGTGCCAGTAGTATCTGGCAGGGTAAAAACATTCAGTACTTC.

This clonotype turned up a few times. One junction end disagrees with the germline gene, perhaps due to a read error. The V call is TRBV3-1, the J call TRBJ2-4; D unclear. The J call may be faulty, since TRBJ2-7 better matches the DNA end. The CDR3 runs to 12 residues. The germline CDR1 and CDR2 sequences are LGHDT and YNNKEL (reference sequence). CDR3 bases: TGTGCCTGCAGCCAATTGAGGAACGAGCAGTACTTC. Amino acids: CACSQLRNEQYF.

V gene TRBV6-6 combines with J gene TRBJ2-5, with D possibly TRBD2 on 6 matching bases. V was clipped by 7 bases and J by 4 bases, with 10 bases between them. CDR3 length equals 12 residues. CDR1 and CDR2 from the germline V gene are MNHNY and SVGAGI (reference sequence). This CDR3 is CASTSGGETQYF. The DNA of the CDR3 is TGTGCCAGCACTTCCGGGGGAGAGACCCAGTACTTC.

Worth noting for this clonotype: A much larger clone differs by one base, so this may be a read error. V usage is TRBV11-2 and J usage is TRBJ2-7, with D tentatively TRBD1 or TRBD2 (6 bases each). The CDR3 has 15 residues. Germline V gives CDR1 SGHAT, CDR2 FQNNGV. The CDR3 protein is CAGSLAQGGTYEQYF. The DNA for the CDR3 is TGTGCCGGCAGCTTAGCACAGGGAGGTACCTACGAGCAGTACTTC.

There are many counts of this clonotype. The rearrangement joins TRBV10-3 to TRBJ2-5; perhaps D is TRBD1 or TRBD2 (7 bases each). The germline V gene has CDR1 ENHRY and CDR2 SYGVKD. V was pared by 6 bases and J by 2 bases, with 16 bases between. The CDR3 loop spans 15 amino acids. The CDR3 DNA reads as TGTGCCATCAGCCGCTCAGCGGGACAGCAAGAGACCCAGTACTTC. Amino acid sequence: CAISRSAGQQETQYF.